The clone carrying this T cell receptor beta chain was found a few times. Its specificity is not known. Other DNA sequences in this sample translate to the same CDR3. Treatment noted: oral pan-JAK inhibitor, 5-10 mg twice daily. This sample was taken from a study of CD8+ T cells in alopecia areata. Study-level findings and limits: Amid tofacitinib therapy, many expanded lesional clones stayed present in scalp and blood.

The CDR3 has 11 amino acids. V was clipped by 4 bases and J by 1 base, with 4 bases between them. Looked up from germline, CDR1 is SQVTM and CDR2 is ANQGSEA. Following RNA extraction, reverse transcription yielded cDNA that acted as the sequencing template. Clones were read by immunoSEQ multiplex PCR, and TCRdb kept only the in-frame ones, dropping some. The sample holds under 200,000 clones, around three fifths seen once. The sequenced sample was CD4+ T cells sorted from blood, obtained at week 4, from a patient treated with tofacitinib. V gene TRBV29-1 combines with J gene TRBJ1-1; no firm D call. The TCR originated in a human donor with alopecia areata. In DNA form, the CDR3 reads TGCAGCGTTGGACGGAACACTGAAGCTTTCTTT. The encoded protein is CSVGRNTEAFF.